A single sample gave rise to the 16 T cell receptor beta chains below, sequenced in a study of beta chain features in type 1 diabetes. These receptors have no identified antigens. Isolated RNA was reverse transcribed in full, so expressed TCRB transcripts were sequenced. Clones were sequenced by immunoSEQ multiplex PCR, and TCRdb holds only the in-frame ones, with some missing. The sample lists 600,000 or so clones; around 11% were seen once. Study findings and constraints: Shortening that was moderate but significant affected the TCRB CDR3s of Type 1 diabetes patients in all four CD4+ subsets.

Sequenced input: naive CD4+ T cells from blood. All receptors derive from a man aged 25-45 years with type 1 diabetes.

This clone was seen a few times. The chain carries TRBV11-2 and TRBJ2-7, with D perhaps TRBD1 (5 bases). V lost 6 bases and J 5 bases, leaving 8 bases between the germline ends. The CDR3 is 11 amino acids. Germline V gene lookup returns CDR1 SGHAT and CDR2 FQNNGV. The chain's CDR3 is CASRIQDEQYF. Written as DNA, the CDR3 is TGTGCCAGCAGGATACAGGACGAGCAGTACTTC.

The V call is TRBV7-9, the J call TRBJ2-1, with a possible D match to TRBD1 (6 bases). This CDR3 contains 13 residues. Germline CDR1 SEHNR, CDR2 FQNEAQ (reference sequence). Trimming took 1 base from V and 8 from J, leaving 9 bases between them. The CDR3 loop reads CASSLGQAYEQFF. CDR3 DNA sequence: TGTGCCAGCAGCTTAGGACAGGCCTATGAGCAGTTCTTC.

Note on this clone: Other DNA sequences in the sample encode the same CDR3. The CDR3: CASSPGQGLNEQFF. The CDR3, as DNA: TGTGCCAGCTCACCGGGACAGGGTCTCAATGAGCAGTTCTTC. This chain links TRBV18 with TRBJ2-1; 9 bases agree with TRBD1. In germline, CDR1 is KGHSH, CDR2 LQKENI. The CDR3 runs to 14 residues. V gave up 3 bases and J gave up 6 bases; unmatched junction bases: 3.

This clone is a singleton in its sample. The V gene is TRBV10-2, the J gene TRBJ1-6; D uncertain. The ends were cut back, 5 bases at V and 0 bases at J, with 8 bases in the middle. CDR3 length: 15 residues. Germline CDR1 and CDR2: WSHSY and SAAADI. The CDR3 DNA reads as TGCGCCAGCAGTCCCCCGGACTCCTATAATTCACCCCTCCACTTT. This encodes CASSPPDSYNSPLHF.

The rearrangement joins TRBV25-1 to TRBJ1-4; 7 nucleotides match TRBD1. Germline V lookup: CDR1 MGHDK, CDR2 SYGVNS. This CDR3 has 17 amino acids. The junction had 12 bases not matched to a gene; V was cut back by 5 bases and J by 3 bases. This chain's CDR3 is CASSPAQGEGANEKLFF. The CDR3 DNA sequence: TGTGCCAGCAGTCCCGCGCAGGGGGAGGGGGCTAATGAAAAACTGTTTTTT.

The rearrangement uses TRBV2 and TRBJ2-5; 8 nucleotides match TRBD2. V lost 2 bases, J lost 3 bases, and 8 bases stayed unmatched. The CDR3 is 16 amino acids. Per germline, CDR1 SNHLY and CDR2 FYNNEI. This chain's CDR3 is CASSERIAGPEETQYF. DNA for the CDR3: TGTGCCAGCAGTGAACGGATAGCGGGGCCGGAAGAGACCCAGTACTTC.

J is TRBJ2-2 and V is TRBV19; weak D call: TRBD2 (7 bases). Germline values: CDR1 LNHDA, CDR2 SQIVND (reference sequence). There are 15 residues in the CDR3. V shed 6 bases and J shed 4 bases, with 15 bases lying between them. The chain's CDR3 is CASSSGGRSTGELFF. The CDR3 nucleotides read TGTGCCAGTAGCTCGGGGGGCCGGTCCACCGGGGAGCTGTTTTTT.

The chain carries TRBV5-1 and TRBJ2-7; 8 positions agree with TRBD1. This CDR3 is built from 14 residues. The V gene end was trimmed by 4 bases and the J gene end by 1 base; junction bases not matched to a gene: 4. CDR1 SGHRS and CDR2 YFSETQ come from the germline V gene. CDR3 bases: TGCGCCAGCAGCCAACAGGGGGTTTCCTACGAGCAGTACTTC. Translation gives CASSQQGVSYEQYF.

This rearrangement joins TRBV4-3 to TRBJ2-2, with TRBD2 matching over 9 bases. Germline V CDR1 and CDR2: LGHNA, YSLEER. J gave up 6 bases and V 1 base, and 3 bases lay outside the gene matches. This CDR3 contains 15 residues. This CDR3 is CASSQVAGVAGELFF. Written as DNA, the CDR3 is TGCGCCAGCAGCCAAGTAGCGGGGGTGGCCGGGGAGCTGTTTTTT.

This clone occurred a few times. The DNA for the CDR3 is TGTGCCAGCAGCCGGGACGGGGAGCACACCGGGGAGCTGTTTTTT. Translated: CASSRDGEHTGELFF. V is TRBV5-4 and J is TRBJ2-2, with D perhaps given as TRBD1 or TRBD2 (5 bases each). CDR1 and CDR2 from the germline V gene are SGHNT and YYREEE (reference sequence). CDR3 length: 15 residues. The ends were cut back, 4 bases at V and 3 bases at J, with 13 bases in the middle. Full variable domain (missing parts from reference TRBV5-4 and TRBJ2-2): ETGVTQSPTHLIKTRGQQVTLRCSSQSGHNTVSWYQQALGQGPQFIFQYYREEENGRGNFPPRFSGLQFPNYSSELNVNALELDDSALYLCASSRDGEHTGELFFGEGSRLTVL.

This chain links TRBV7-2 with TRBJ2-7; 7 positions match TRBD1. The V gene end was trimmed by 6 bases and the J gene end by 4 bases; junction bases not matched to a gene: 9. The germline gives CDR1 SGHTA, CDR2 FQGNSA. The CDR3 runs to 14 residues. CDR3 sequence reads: CASRPTETGYEQYF. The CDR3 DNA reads TGTGCCAGCAGACCGACCGAGACAGGGTACGAGCAGTACTTC.

This CDR3 is CAISESWDPSSYEQYF. Here the CDR3 DNA reads TGTGCCATCAGTGAGTCTTGGGATCCGAGCTCCTACGAGCAGTACTTC. The V gene is TRBV10-3, the J gene TRBJ2-7; no clear D. V was cut by 0 bases and J by 0 bases, with 12 bases left in between. CDR1 ENHRY and CDR2 SYGVKD come from the germline V gene. This CDR3 has 16 amino acids.

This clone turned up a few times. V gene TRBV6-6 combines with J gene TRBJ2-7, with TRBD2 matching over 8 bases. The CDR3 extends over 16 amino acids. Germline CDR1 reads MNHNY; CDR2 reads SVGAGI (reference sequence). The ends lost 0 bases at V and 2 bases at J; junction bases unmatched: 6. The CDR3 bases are TGTGCCAGCAGTTACTCGATGGCCGGGGGGGCCTACGAGCAGTACTTC. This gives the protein CASSYSMAGGAYEQYF.

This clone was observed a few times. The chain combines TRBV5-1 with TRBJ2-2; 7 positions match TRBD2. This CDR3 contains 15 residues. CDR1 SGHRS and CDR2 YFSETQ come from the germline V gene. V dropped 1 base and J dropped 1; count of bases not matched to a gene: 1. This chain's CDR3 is CASSLPSGNTGELFF. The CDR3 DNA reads TGCGCCAGCAGCTTGCCTAGCGGGAACACCGGGGAGCTGTTTTTT.

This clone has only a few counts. The CDR3 loop is CASRLQAGPSGDTQYF. The CDR3 DNA follows: TGTGCCAGCAGACTCCAGGCGGGGCCCTCCGGCGATACGCAGTATTTT. The genes are TRBV7-2 and TRBJ2-3; possibly TRBD2 for D (6 bases). CDR3 length: 16 amino acids. Trimming cost V 6 bases and J 6 bases, with 22 bases left between them. The germline V gene encodes CDR1 SGHTA and CDR2 FQGNSA.

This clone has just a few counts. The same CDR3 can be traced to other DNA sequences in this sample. The CDR3 DNA reads TGTGCCTGGAGTGTGGGGAGCTCCTATAATTCACCCCTCCACTTT. Its protein product is CAWSVGSSYNSPLHF. The J gene is TRBJ1-6, the V gene TRBV30; D unresolved. Germline V gene sequence: CDR1 GTSNPN, CDR2 SVGIG (reference sequence). The length of the CDR3 is 15 residues. With 0 bases removed from V and 0 bases from J, the gap between germline ends came to 6 bases.